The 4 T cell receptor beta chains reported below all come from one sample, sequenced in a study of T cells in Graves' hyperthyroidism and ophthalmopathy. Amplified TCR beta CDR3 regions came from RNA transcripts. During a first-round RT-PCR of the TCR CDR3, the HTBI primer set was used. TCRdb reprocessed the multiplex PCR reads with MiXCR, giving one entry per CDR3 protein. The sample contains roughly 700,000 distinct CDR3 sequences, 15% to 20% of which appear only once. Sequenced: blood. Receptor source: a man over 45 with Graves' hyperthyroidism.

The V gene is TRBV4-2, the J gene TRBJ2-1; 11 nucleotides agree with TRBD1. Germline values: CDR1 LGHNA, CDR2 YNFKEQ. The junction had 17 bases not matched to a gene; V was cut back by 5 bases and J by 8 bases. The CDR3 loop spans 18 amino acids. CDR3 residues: CASSDTAGTGGLSDEQFF. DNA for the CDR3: TGTGCCAGCAGCGATACCGCCGGGACAGGGGGTCTCAGCGATGAGCAGTTCTTC.

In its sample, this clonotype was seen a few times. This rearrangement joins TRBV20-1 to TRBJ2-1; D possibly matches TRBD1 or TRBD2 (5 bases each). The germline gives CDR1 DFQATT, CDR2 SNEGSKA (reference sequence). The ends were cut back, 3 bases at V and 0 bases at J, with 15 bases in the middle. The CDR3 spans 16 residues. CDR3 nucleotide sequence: TGCAGTGCTAGGGTTCGGGGACCAAGCTCCTACAATGAGCAGTTCTTC. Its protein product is CSARVRGPSSYNEQFF.

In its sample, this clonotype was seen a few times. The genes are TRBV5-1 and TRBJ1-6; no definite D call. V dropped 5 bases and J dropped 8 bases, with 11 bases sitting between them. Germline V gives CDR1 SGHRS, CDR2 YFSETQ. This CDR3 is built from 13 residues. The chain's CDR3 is CASRSGEDSPLHF. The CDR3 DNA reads TGCGCCAGCAGGAGCGGTGAGGATTCACCCCTCCACTTT.

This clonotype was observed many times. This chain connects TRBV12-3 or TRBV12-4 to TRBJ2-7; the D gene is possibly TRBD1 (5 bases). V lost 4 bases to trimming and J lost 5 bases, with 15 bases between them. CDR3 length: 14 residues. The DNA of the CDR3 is TGTGCCAGCAGTTACGGACAAACGAGAGACGAGCAGTACTTC. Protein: CASSYGQTRDEQYF.